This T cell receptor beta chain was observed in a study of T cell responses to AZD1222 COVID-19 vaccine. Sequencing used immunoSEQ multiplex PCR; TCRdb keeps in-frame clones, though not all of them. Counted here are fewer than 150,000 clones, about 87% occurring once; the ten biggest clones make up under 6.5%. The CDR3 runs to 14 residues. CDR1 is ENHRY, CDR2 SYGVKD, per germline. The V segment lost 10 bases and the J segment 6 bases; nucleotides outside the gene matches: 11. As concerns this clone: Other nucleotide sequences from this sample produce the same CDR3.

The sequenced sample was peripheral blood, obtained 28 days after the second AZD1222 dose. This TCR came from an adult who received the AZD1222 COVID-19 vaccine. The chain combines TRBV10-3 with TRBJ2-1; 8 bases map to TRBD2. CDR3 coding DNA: TGTGCCACCCAGACCCCACGGGGGGGCAATGAGCAGTTCTTC. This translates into CATQTPRGGNEQFF.